The rows below give T cell receptor beta chains drawn from one sample of a study of shared clonotypes between healthy human individuals. The protocol was immunoSEQ multiplex PCR, while the TCRdb copy is restricted to in-frame clones and leaves out a portion. Found here are 2 million to 2.5 million clones, around 96% of them singletons; the top ten hold 0.85% to 1.2%. Sequenced input: naive CD8+ T cells sorted from blood. The receptor set was obtained from a man aged 18 to 35 in good health. CDR3s include the opening cysteine and the closing phenylalanine or tryptophan. Each record gives: V gene, CDR3 protein.

TRBV5-6 CASSQGDGTQYF
TRBV7-8 CASSLRQVQETQYF
TRBV5-1 CASSKSGTSGSRSYEQYF
TRBV6-5 CASSYSTSGDTQYF
TRBV29-1 CSVHDGMNTEAFF
TRBV6-1 CASSEDREDEQYF
TRBV9 CASSGSPGLAGGLWETQYF
TRBV9 CASSVGTWATDTQYF
TRBV13 CASTDLNTEAFF
TRBV6-5 CASSPDSPTGELFF
TRBV15 CATSRKSGLVITDTQYF
TRBV28 CASARDHAGSSNTEAFF
TRBV27 CASRGQGLVEQYF
TRBV7-8 CASSPRDVSRHTEAFF
TRBV4-1 CASSQDSEGTQYF
TRBV4-1 CASSQEPGGGELFF
TRBV2 CASMGLAGVETQYF
TRBV11-2 CASSLFILSSSYNSPLHF
TRBV19 CASSIDLDANTEAFF
TRBV4-1 CASSQASGEGSGELFF
TRBV5-1 CASSFAHGTEDSYEQYF
TRBV4-1 CASSQGPVAGGPYNEQFF
TRBV27 CASSPQSGRTGELFF
TRBV30 CAWSVLDPPDTQYF
TRBV5-6 CASSFGSTDTQYF
TRBV5-1 CASSLGYGYTF
TRBV11-2 CASSIEETYEQYF
TRBV7-9 CASSPLAGPGDTQYF
TRBV19 CASSKDGFKDEQYF
TRBV18 CASSFPTGVSGYEQYF
TRBV15 CATSTLTSIEQFF
TRBV7-2 CASSPGVRYEQYF
TRBV6-6 CASLAGAVSEQFF
TRBV7-9 CASRPYSTGGENYGYTF
TRBV4-1 CASEQGPYSNQPQHF
TRBV11-2 CASSSSRGESNTQYF
TRBV7-6 CASSLGGAQPQHF
TRBV28 CASSWGTGFSYEQYF
TRBV7-9 CASSLGGAGEKLFF
TRBV7-9 CASSSRTSSHEETQYF
TRBV25-1 CASPPGLAPYEQYF
TRBV9 CASSVVSFGANVLTF
TRBV7-9 CASRTRAGGNRGELFF
TRBV4-1 CASSQGGRGLGTEAFF
TRBV30 CAWSAPFGQGNTEAFF
TRBV6-1 CASSQTGYEQYF
TRBV5-6 CASSLALEGGSPLHF
TRBV4-1 CASSQGGVNSPLHF
TRBV25-1 CASSGAYGYTF